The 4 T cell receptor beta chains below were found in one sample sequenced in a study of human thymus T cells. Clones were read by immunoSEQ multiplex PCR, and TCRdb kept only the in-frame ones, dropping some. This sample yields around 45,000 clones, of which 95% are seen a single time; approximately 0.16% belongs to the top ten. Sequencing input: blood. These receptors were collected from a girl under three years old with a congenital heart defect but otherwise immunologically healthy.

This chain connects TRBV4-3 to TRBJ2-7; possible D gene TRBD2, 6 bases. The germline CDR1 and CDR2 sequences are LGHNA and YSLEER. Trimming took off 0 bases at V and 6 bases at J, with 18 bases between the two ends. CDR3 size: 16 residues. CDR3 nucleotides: TGCGCCAGCAGCCAAGAGGCGGGACTTCTTTCGGGCGAGCAGTACTTC. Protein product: CASSQEAGLLSGEQYF.

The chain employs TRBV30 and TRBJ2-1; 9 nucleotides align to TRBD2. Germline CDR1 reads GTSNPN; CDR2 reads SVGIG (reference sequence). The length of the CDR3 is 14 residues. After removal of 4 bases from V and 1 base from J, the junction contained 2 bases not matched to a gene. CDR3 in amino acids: CAWITSGSYNEQFF. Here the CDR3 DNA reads TGTGCCTGGATCACTAGCGGGTCCTACAATGAGCAGTTCTTC.

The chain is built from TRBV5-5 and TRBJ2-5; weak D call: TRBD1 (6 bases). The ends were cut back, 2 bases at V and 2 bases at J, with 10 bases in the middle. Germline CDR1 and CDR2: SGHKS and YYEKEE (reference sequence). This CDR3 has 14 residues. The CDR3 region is CASSLRTAQETQYF. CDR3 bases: TGTGCCAGCAGCTTAAGGACAGCTCAAGAGACCCAGTACTTC.

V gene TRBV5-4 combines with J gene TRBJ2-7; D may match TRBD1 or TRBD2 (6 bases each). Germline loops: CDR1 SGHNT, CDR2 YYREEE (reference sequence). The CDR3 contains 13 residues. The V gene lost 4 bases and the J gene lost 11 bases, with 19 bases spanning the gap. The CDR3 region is CASSTSGGRWEYF. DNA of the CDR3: TGTGCCAGCAGCACCTCCGGGGGCCGATGGGAGTACTTC.